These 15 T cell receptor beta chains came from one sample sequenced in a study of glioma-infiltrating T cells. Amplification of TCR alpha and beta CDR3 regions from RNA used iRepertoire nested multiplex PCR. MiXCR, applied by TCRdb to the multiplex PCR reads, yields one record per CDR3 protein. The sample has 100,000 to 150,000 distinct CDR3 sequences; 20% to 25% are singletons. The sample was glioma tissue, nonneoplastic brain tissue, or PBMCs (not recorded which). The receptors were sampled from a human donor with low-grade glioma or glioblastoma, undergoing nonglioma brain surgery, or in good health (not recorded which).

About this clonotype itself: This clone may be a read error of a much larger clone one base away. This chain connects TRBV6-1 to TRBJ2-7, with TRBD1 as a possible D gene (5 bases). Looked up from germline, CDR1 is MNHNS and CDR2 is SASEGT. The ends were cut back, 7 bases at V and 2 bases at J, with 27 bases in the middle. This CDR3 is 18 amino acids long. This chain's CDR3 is CASNSQTNWAGYTYEQYF. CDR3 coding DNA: TGTGCCAGCAACTCCCAAACAAACTGGGCAGGGTATACCTACGAGCAGTACTTC.

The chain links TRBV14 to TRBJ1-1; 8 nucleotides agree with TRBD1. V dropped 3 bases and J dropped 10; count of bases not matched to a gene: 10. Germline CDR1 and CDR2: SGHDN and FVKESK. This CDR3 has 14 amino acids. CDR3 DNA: TGTGCCAGCAGCCATTCCCCAGGGGGCGTAGTAGCTTTCTTT. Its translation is CASSHSPGGVVAFF.

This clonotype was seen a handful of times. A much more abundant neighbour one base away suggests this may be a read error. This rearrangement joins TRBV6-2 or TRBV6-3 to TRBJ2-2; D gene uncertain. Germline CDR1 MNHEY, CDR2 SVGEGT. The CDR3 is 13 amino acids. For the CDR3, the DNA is TGTTCCAGCAGTTACTCTAACACCGGGGAGCTGTTTTTT. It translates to CSSSYSNTGELFF.

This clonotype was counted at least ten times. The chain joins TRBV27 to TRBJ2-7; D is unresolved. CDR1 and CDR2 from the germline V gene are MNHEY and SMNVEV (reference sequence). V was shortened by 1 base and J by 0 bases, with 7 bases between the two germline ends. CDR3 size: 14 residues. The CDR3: CASSLFTASYEQYF. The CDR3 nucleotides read TGTGCCAGCAGTTTATTTACTGCCTCCTACGAGCAGTACTTC.

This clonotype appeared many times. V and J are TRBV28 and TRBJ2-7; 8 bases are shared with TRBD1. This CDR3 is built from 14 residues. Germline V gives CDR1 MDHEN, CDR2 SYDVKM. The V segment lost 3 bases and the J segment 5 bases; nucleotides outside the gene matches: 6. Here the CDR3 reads CASSFSRGLNEQYF. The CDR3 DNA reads TGTGCCAGCAGTTTCTCCAGGGGGCTTAACGAGCAGTACTTC. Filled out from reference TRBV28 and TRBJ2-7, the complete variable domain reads DVKVTQSSRYLVKRTGEKVFLECVQDMDHENMFWYRQDPGLGLRLIYFSYDVKMKEKGDIPEGYSVSREKKERFSLILESASTNQTSMYLCASSFSRGLNEQYFGPGTRLTVT.

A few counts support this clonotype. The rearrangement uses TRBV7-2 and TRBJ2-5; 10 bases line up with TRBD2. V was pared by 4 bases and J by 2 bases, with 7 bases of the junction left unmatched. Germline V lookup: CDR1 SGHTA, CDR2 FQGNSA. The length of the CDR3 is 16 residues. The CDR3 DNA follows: TGTGCCAGCAGCTCCTCTATAGCGGGAGGTCAAGAGACCCAGTACTTC. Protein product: CASSSSIAGGQETQYF.

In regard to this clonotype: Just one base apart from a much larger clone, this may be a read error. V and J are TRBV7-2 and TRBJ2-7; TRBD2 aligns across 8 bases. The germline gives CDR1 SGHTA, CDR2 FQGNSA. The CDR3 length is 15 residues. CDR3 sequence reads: CASSLLSGSRYERYF. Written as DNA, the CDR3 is TGTGCCAGCAGCTTACTAAGCGGGAGTAGATACGAGCGGTACTTC.

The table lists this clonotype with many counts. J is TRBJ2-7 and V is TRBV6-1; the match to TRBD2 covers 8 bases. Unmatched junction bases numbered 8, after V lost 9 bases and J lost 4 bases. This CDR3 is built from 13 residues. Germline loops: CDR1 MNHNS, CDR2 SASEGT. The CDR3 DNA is TGTGCCAGTAAACGGGAGGGCGTATACGAGCAGTACTTC. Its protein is CASKREGVYEQYF.

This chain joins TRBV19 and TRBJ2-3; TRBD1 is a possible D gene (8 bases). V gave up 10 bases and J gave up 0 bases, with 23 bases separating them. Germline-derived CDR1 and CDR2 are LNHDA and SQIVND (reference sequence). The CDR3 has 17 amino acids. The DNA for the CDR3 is TGTGCCACCGAAGCAGGGGGCCTAGCGGATAGCACAGATACGCAGTATTTT. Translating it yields CATEAGGLADSTDTQYF.

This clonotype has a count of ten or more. CDR3 in DNA: TGTGCCAGCAGTCCAGCGGGAGGGCCGACAGATACGCAGTATTTT. This codes for CASSPAGGPTDTQYF. The V call is TRBV6-1, the J call TRBJ2-3, with TRBD2 identical over 10 bases. The CDR3 covers 15 residues. Germline trimming cut 5 bases from V and 3 bases from J; bases unmatched to any gene: 5. Germline CDR1 is MNHNS and CDR2 is SASEGT.

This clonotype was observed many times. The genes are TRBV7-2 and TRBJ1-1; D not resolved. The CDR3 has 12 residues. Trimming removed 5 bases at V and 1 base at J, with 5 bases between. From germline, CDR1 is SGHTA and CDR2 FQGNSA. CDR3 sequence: CASSLTNTEAFF. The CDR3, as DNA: TGTGCCAGCAGCCTAACGAACACTGAAGCTTTCTTT.

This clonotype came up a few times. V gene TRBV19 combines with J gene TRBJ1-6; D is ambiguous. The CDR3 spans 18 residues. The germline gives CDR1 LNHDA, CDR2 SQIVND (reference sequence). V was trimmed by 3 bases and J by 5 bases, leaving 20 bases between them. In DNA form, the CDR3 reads TGTGCCAGTAGTATCGTATGGTCAAGCTTAACGGATAATTCACCCCTCCACTTT. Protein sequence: CASSIVWSSLTDNSPLHF.

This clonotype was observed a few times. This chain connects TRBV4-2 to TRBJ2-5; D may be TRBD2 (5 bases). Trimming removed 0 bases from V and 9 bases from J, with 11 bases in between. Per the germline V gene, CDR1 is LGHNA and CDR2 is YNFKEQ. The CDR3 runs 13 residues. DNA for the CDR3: TGTGCCAGCAGCCAAGATGGTGCGGGTCCCCAGTACTTC. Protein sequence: CASSQDGAGPQYF.

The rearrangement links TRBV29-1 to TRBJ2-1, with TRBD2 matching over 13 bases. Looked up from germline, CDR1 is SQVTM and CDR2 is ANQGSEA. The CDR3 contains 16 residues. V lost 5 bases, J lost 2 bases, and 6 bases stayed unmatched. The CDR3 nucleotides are TGCAGCGTTTACGGACTAGCGGGGGCAGCCTACAATGAGCAGTTCTTC. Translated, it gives CSVYGLAGAAYNEQFF.

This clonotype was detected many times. The CDR3 is CASTFGTPYGYTF. The DNA for the CDR3 is TGTGCCAGCACCTTTGGGACACCCTATGGCTACACCTTC. This chain connects TRBV6-1 to TRBJ1-2, with TRBD1 as a possible D gene (6 bases). This CDR3 has 13 amino acids. Looked up from germline, CDR1 is MNHNS and CDR2 is SASEGT. V lost 7 bases to trimming and J lost 4 bases, with 13 bases between them.